This TCR beta chain was sequenced for a study of T-cell reconstitution after alpha-beta-depleted transplantation in children. This clonotype was picked up a small number of times. Antigen: not known. Study-wide results and limits: Reportedly, alpha-beta T cells present about two months post-transplant originated from several hundred expanded clones of graft origin. Some patients showed high day-60 TCRbeta diversity, which derived from surviving recipient T cells and thymic progenitors. Counts and diversity of T cells one year after transplant came mostly from newly produced T cells.

The CDR3 contains 12 residues. Germline V gives CDR1 SQVTM, CDR2 ANQGSEA. Trimming removed 7 bases from V and 4 bases from J; junction bases left unmatched: 4. Unique molecular identifiers were incorporated during preparation of the TCRbeta library. TCRdb itself ran the PCR reads through MiXCR, one entry per CDR3 protein. The sample holds roughly 350,000 distinct CDR3 sequences, around 15% seen once. This clonotype was obtained from a male patient between 2 and 15 years old who had a stem cell transplant for acute lymphoblastic leukemia, so the T cells may come from the graft donor. Specimen: PBMCs, mostly from graft donor cells, collected 360 days after TCRalphabeta/CD19-depleted stem cell transplant. The chain has TRBV29-1 and TRBJ2-1; 7 bases are a match to TRBD1. The CDR3 region has the DNA TGCAGCGCTTACAGGGGATACAATGAGCAGTTCTTC. Translation gives CSAYRGYNEQFF.